A selection of T cell receptor beta chains follows, all from one sample in a study of shared clonotypes between healthy human individuals. Produced via immunoSEQ multiplex PCR; TCRdb's table is partial and in-frame only. Counted here are roughly 1,000,000 clones, around 78% occurring once; the ten biggest clones make up around 0.6%. The source material was memory CD4+ T cells from PBMCs. These receptors came from a man aged 18 to 30 in good health. Some clones in this sample may be carry-over from other donors' samples. Both conserved end residues are part of each CDR3. Fields, in order: V gene, J gene, CDR3 protein.

v_call: TRBV5-1; j_call: TRBJ2-7; cdr3_aa: CASSLEVGSYEQYF
v_call: TRBV15; j_call: TRBJ2-2; cdr3_aa: CATSRVLVAGETGELFF
v_call: TRBV2; j_call: TRBJ1-2; cdr3_aa: CASSEAGVYGYTF
v_call: TRBV5-1; j_call: TRBJ2-4; cdr3_aa: CASSPRGVGAKNIQYF
v_call: TRBV30; j_call: TRBJ1-6; cdr3_aa: CAWSVPGRDNSPLHF
v_call: TRBV18; j_call: TRBJ2-7; cdr3_aa: CASSPGLAGIAPREQYF
v_call: TRBV7-9; j_call: TRBJ1-2; cdr3_aa: CASSYGGTYGYTF
v_call: TRBV7-3; j_call: TRBJ2-6; cdr3_aa: CASSLTVRSSGANVLTF
v_call: TRBV9; j_call: TRBJ2-4; cdr3_aa: CASSVGGTELAGLKNIQYF
v_call: TRBV4-2; j_call: TRBJ2-1; cdr3_aa: CASSQGTSSYNEQFF
v_call: TRBV7-9; j_call: TRBJ2-5; cdr3_aa: CASSTPMGDYQETQYF
v_call: TRBV7-8; j_call: TRBJ2-3; cdr3_aa: CASSLSSGTDTQYF
v_call: TRBV11-3; j_call: TRBJ2-7; cdr3_aa: CASSSDSARGEQYF
v_call: TRBV4-2; j_call: TRBJ2-7; cdr3_aa: CASSPALRTGDLGYEQYF
v_call: TRBV10-1; j_call: TRBJ2-7; cdr3_aa: CRGPDEQYF
v_call: TRBV5-1; j_call: TRBJ2-2; cdr3_aa: CASGYTGTDTGELFF
v_call: TRBV11-2; j_call: TRBJ2-2; cdr3_aa: CASSWDRDTGELFF
v_call: TRBV5-5; j_call: TRBJ2-7; cdr3_aa: CASSLLTLFGYEQYF
v_call: TRBV5-5; j_call: TRBJ1-1; cdr3_aa: CASSSVVRDNTEAFF
v_call: TRBV4-2; j_call: TRBJ2-1; cdr3_aa: CASSQDILTNNEQFF
v_call: TRBV1; j_call: TRBJ1-2; cdr3_aa: CTSSRPRQVGGYTF
v_call: TRBV5-4; j_call: TRBJ2-5; cdr3_aa: CASSLVGGSETQYF
v_call: TRBV28; j_call: TRBJ2-1; cdr3_aa: CASSLQSNEQFF
v_call: TRBV9; j_call: TRBJ2-1; cdr3_aa: CASSVSPSYNEQFF
v_call: TRBV2; j_call: TRBJ2-1; cdr3_aa: CASSEDGTPNEQFF
v_call: TRBV19; j_call: TRBJ2-3; cdr3_aa: CASSTTSGRYTQYF
v_call: TRBV6-1; j_call: TRBJ1-1; cdr3_aa: CASSRGGGFEAFF